A single sample is the source of the 24 T cell receptor beta chains below, sequenced in a study of regulatory T cells in long-lasting Graves disease (dated by TCRdb to 2020 to 2022). To prepare the library, multiplex PCR was applied. These reads were obtained on an Illumina HiSeq 4000. To build TCR beta libraries, CDR3 regions were amplified by Arm-PCR using iRepertoire HTBI primers. TCRdb redid the processing of the public reads, applying fastp at Q25 and MiXCR, and retained in-frame beta chains. Rows with one shared CDR3 protein collapse into an entry with the most common genes and DNA. This sample comprises roughly 380,000 distinct CDR3 sequences, around 15% of them detected only once. The top ten constitute about 27% of the sample. Per the publication, the time point label means: newly diagnosed GD, antithyroid drugs for less than 3 months. For both TCR sequencing and RNA sequencing, RNA was extracted from PBMCs in TRIzol.

The same data also contributed to another study, on T cells in Graves' hyperthyroidism and ophthalmopathy.

The source material was peripheral blood mononuclear cells (PBMCs), sampled at new diagnosis, from a patient treated with antithyroid drugs. The source is a man aged 35-49 years with Graves disease. Donor details come from another sample of the same person, matched by shared clones.

The chain links TRBV7-2 to TRBJ2-7; no firm D call. The germline gives CDR1 SGHTA, CDR2 FQGNSA. The CDR3 sequence is 16 residues long. Trimming took off 5 bases at V and 6 bases at J, with 23 bases between the two ends. DNA for the CDR3: TGTGCCAGCAGCGCGCTGGGTGGCCCTACATCCGGCGAGCAGTACTTC. Translation gives CASSALGGPTSGEQYF.

This clonotype was counted many times. The chain uses TRBV20-1 and TRBJ1-1; 8 nucleotides match TRBD1. The germline gives CDR1 DFQATT, CDR2 SNEGSKA (reference sequence). V lost 0 bases, J lost 13 bases, and 10 bases stayed unmatched. The CDR3 extends over 13 amino acids. The CDR3 here is CSARDLDRGMGFF. The CDR3 DNA is TGCAGTGCTAGAGACCTCGACAGGGGCATGGGTTTCTTT.

This clonotype was counted ten times or more. The chain joins TRBV12-3 or TRBV12-4 to TRBJ2-5, with 7 bases identical to TRBD1. Germline trimming cut 3 bases from V and 1 base from J; bases unmatched to any gene: 5. The CDR3 runs to 15 residues. The CDR3 region is CASSFPAGGQETQYF. In DNA, the CDR3 is TGTGCCAGCAGTTTCCCTGCAGGGGGCCAAGAGACCCAGTACTTC.

This clonotype was observed at least ten times. The chain recombines TRBV11-3 with TRBJ2-1; 13 bases are shared with TRBD2. After removal of 6 bases from V and 6 bases from J, the junction contained 5 bases not matched to a gene. Per the germline V gene, CDR1 is SGHNT and CDR2 is YENEEA. The CDR3 runs 15 residues. The CDR3 nucleotides read TGTGCCAGCAGTAGGACTAGCGGGGGCCCCAATGAGCAGTTCTTC. Its translation is CASSRTSGGPNEQFF. The variable domain in full, with the rest retrieved from reference TRBV11-3 and TRBJ2-1, is EAGVVQSPRYKIIEKKQPVAFWCNPISGHNTLYWYLQNLGQGPELLIRYENEEAVDDSQLPKDRFSAERLKGVDSTLKIQPAELGDSAVYLCASSRTSGGPNEQFFGPGTRLTVL.

V gene TRBV24-1 combines with J gene TRBJ2-1, with D possibly TRBD1 on 6 matching bases. V lost 5 bases and J lost 5, with 15 bases in between. CDR3 size: 15 residues. The germline V gene has CDR1 KGHDR and CDR2 SFDVKD. CDR3 residues: CATSAQGIQNNEQFF. CDR3 DNA: TGTGCCACCAGTGCGCAGGGGATCCAAAACAATGAGCAGTTCTTC.

This clonotype was seen ten or more times. The CDR3 loop reads CASSSRADRYEQYF. The DNA of the CDR3 is TGCGCCAGCAGTTCAAGGGCCGACAGATACGAGCAGTACTTC. The chain has TRBV5-1 and TRBJ2-7, with a tentative D call TRBD1 (5 bases). Germline V gene data show CDR1 as SGHRS and CDR2 as YFSETQ. Trimming shortened V by 5 bases and J by 4 bases, and 16 bases separated the two germline ends. CDR3 length: 14 amino acids.

This clonotype was recorded many times. The chain employs TRBV11-1 and TRBJ2-7; weak D call: TRBD1 (5 bases). The V gene lost 1 base and the J gene lost 0 bases, with 16 bases spanning the gap. Germline V lookup: CDR1 SGHAT, CDR2 FQDESV (reference sequence). The length of the CDR3 is 17 residues. The CDR3 nucleotides are TGTGCCAGCAGCTTAGGACTTGGGGCAGGGAACTCCTACGAGCAGTACTTC. Translation gives CASSLGLGAGNSYEQYF. The variable domain in full, completed from reference TRBV11-1 and TRBJ2-7, reads EAEVAQSPRYKITEKSQAVAFWCDPISGHATLYWYRQILGQGPELLVQFQDESVVDDSQLPKDRFSAERLKGVDSTLKIQPAELGDSAMYLCASSLGLGAGNSYEQYFGPGTRLTVT.

The chain uses TRBV7-6 and TRBJ1-6, with D maybe TRBD1 (5 bases). This CDR3 spans 21 amino acids. V shed 1 base and J shed 0 bases, with 22 bases lying between them. Germline V gene lookup returns CDR1 SGHVS and CDR2 FNYEAQ. The CDR3 region is CASSLEPTGGRLSSYNSPLHF. CDR3 bases: TGTGCCAGCAGCTTAGAGCCCACAGGCGGACGACTGAGCTCCTATAATTCACCCCTCCACTTT.

In this sample, this clonotype turned up many times. V and J are TRBV15 and TRBJ2-5, with D possibly matching TRBD2 (6 bases). Germline V gene sequence: CDR1 LNHNV, CDR2 YYDKDF (reference sequence). This CDR3 is built from 13 residues. V was pared by 3 bases and J by 4 bases, with 9 bases between. The DNA of the CDR3 is TGTGCCACCAGCAGTGAGGGAGGAGAGACCCAGTACTTC. It translates to CATSSEGGETQYF.

This clonotype came up a few times. The V call is TRBV7-2, the J call TRBJ2-3; no reliable D call. V dropped 4 bases and J dropped 7 bases, with 9 bases sitting between them. The germline gives CDR1 SGHTA, CDR2 FQGNSA. The CDR3 length is 12 residues. The chain's CDR3 is CASSSTQNTQYF. CDR3 sequence (DNA): TGTGCCAGCAGCTCCACCCAGAATACGCAGTATTTT.

About this clonotype itself: This may be a read error, as it is one base from a much larger clone. V is TRBV24-1 and J is TRBJ1-5; D is possibly TRBD1 (6 bases). V was clipped by 9 bases and J by 5 bases, with 10 bases between them. The CDR3 totals 12 residues. Germline values: CDR1 KGHDR, CDR2 SFDVKD. CDR3: CATSGGDQPQHF. The CDR3 DNA follows: TGTGCCACCTCGGGGGGCGATCAGCCCCAGCATTTT.

This clonotype was seen repeatedly, ten times or more. This chain joins TRBV15 and TRBJ2-3; D call uncertain. This CDR3 is built from 13 residues. V was pared by 0 bases and J by 5 bases, with 6 bases between. Germline V gives CDR1 LNHNV, CDR2 YYDKDF (reference sequence). The CDR3 loop reads CATSRERLDTQYF. DNA for the CDR3: TGTGCCACCAGCAGAGAGCGGCTAGATACGCAGTATTTT.

The table lists this clonotype with many counts. This chain uses TRBV6-1 with TRBJ2-3, with D maybe TRBD2 (6 bases). V shed 8 bases and J shed 0 bases, with 18 bases lying between them. The germline CDR1 and CDR2 sequences are MNHNS and SASEGT. This CDR3 comprises 16 residues. CDR3 loop: CASGIPWGTSTDTQYF. CDR3 in DNA: TGTGCCAGCGGAATTCCCTGGGGGACTAGCACAGATACGCAGTATTTT.

Ten or more counts support this clonotype. The genes are TRBV18 and TRBJ2-1; TRBD1 matches at 8 bases. V was pared by 1 base and J by 5 bases, with 16 bases of the junction left unmatched. CDR3 length: 19 residues. Germline V gene sequence: CDR1 KGHSH, CDR2 LQKENI. The CDR3 region has the DNA TGTGCCAGCTCACCACGGGCTGACAGGGGAGGTTGGAAGGACAATGAGCAGTTCTTC. Its protein product is CASSPRADRGGWKDNEQFF.

This clonotype was seen ten or more times. This rearrangement joins TRBV6-1 to TRBJ2-4; D remains unclear. The CDR3 has 15 residues. Germline-derived CDR1 and CDR2 are MNHNS and SASEGT. The ends were cut back, 4 bases at V and 0 bases at J, with 10 bases in the middle. CDR3 nucleotides: TGTGCCAGCAGTGGAAAGGTGTTAGCCAAAAACATTCAGTACTTC. Translation: CASSGKVLAKNIQYF.

The chain links TRBV20-1 to TRBJ1-2; the D is unclear. Germline V CDR1 and CDR2: DFQATT, SNEGSKA (reference sequence). The CDR3 has 13 residues. Trimming shortened V by 3 bases and J by 0 bases, and 8 bases separated the two germline ends. CDR3 region: CSASHGPNYGYTF. The CDR3 DNA is TGCAGTGCTAGCCATGGGCCTAACTATGGCTACACCTTC.

With respect to this clonotype: Compared with germline, one end of the junction differs, possibly owing to a read error. The V gene is TRBV5-1, the J gene TRBJ1-4; TRBD1 matches at 7 bases. Looked up from germline, CDR1 is SGHRS and CDR2 is YFSETQ. The CDR3 covers 15 residues. The CDR3, as DNA: TGCGCCAGCAGCTTGGAGGGGGCCATGGGTGAAAAACTGGTTTTT. Translating it yields CASSLEGAMGEKLVF.

This clonotype has a count of ten or more. The chain carries TRBV2 and TRBJ1-1; no clear D gene. Deletions cut 7 bases from V and 3 bases from J, with 6 bases between. This CDR3 is built from 11 residues. CDR1 and CDR2 from the germline V gene are SNHLY and FYNNEI. CDR3 coding DNA: TGTGCCAGCAAGGTGGACACTGAAGCTTTCTTT. The encoded protein is CASKVDTEAFF.

On this clonotype: Possible read error: a much larger clone is one base away. This chain joins TRBV10-3 and TRBJ2-3; D is possibly TRBD2 (6 bases). Germline values: CDR1 ENHRY, CDR2 SYGVKD. The CDR3 runs 13 residues. The V and J ends lost 11 bases and 4 bases respectively, with 16 bases between them. CDR3 protein: CALRDSAADTQYF. Here the CDR3 DNA reads TGTGCCCTCCGGGACTCCGCCGCAGATACGCAGTATTTT.

The gene calls are TRBV30 and TRBJ1-3; D not resolved. Trimming cost V 1 base and J 3 bases, with 13 bases left between them. CDR3 length equals 15 residues. Per germline, CDR1 GTSNPN and CDR2 SVGIG (reference sequence). For the CDR3, the DNA is TGTGCCTGGAGTGCTGGACGGGCTGATGGAAACACCATATATTTT. It translates to CAWSAGRADGNTIYF.

There are a few counts of this clonotype. The chain couples TRBV5-5 to TRBJ2-7; D is uncertain. The germline CDR1 and CDR2 sequences are SGHKS and YYEKEE (reference sequence). The CDR3 has 15 residues. V lost 0 bases and J 7 bases, leaving 17 bases between the germline ends. This chain's CDR3 is CASSLVWDWGFEQYF. CDR3 in DNA: TGTGCCAGCAGCTTGGTATGGGATTGGGGTTTTGAGCAGTACTTC.

CDR3 region: CASSPLTDMNTEAFF. The CDR3 coding sequence is TGTGCCAGCAGTCCCCTGACAGACATGAACACTGAAGCTTTCTTT. This chain joins TRBV12-3 or TRBV12-4 and TRBJ1-1, with a tentative D call TRBD1 (5 bases). The CDR3 contains 15 residues. With 5 bases removed from V and 0 bases from J, the gap between germline ends came to 13 bases.

With respect to this clonotype: One base away lies a much larger clone, so this may be a sequencing read error. The V call is TRBV2, the J call TRBJ1-2; D gene unclear. The V gene's germline CDR1 is SNHLY and CDR2 FYNNEI. V shed 4 bases and J shed 2 bases, with 11 bases lying between them. CDR3 length equals 14 residues. The CDR3 region has the DNA TGTGCCAGCAGTGGAGGAATACTCAACTATGGCTACACCTTC. Its protein product is CASSGGILNYGYTF.

This clonotype was picked up many times. V gene TRBV13 combines with J gene TRBJ2-5; D assignment may be TRBD1 or TRBD2 (5 bases each). The CDR3 is 13 amino acids. CDR1 and CDR2 (germline): PRHDT, FYEKMQ (reference sequence). The germline V and J ends were trimmed by 6 bases and 7 bases, with 15 bases remaining between them. CDR3 coding DNA: TGTGCCAGCAGGGGACCAACCAAGAGGACCCAGTACTTC. This translates into CASRGPTKRTQYF.